A selection of T cell receptor beta chains follows, all from one sample in a study of T cell responses to AZD1222 COVID-19 vaccine. Method: immunoSEQ multiplex PCR; TCRdb's copy keeps in-frame clones and lacks some. Of approximately 180,000 clones listed, about 90% are singletons. The sequenced sample was peripheral blood, obtained on day 0 of AZD1222 vaccination. Receptors were obtained from an adult in good health. The CDR3 runs from the conserved cysteine through the conserved F or W. The order of the fields is V gene, D gene, clone size, J gene, CDR3 protein, CDR3 DNA. The D gene is left open where the match is weak. Rows give clone size only sometimes, using once, few, many, or a class for an expanded clone.

v_call: TRBV5-8
d_call: TRBD2
clone_size: NA
j_call: TRBJ2-7
cdr3_aa: CASSKTGTSGMSPYEQYF
cdr3_nt: TGTGCCAGCAGCAAGACCGGGACTAGCGGGATGTCGCCCTACGAGCAGTACTTC

v_call: TRBV6-5
d_call: NA
clone_size: NA
j_call: TRBJ1-5
cdr3_aa: CASSRSRSNQPQHF
cdr3_nt: TGTGCCAGCAGCCGGAGTCGGAGCAATCAGCCCCAGCATTTT

v_call: TRBV28
d_call: NA
clone_size: NA
j_call: TRBJ2-7
cdr3_aa: CASSYGGGGTYEQYF
cdr3_nt: TGTGCCAGCAGCTACGGCGGGGGCGGGACCTACGAGCAGTACTTC

v_call: TRBV10-2
d_call: TRBD2
clone_size: NA
j_call: TRBJ2-1
cdr3_aa: CASSLGLAGGPGNEQFF
cdr3_nt: TGCGCCAGCAGTCTCGGACTAGCGGGAGGGCCGGGCAATGAGCAGTTCTTC

v_call: TRBV27
d_call: NA
clone_size: NA
j_call: TRBJ2-3
cdr3_aa: CASSPSQQGGTDTQYF
cdr3_nt: TGTGCCAGCAGTCCATCTCAACAGGGCGGCACAGATACGCAGTATTTT

v_call: TRBV5-1
d_call: NA
clone_size: NA
j_call: TRBJ1-6
cdr3_aa: CASSLAENYNSPLHF
cdr3_nt: TGCGCCAGCAGCTTGGCCGAAAACTATAATTCACCCCTCCACTTT

v_call: TRBV6-6
d_call: NA
clone_size: NA
j_call: TRBJ2-5
cdr3_aa: CASSSRLEETQYF
cdr3_nt: TGTGCCAGCAGTTCCCGCCTAGAAGAGACCCAGTACTTC

v_call: TRBV6-4
d_call: TRBD2
clone_size: NA
j_call: TRBJ2-7
cdr3_aa: CASSDSILAGACAEQYF
cdr3_nt: TGTGCCAGCAGTGACTCGATTCTAGCGGGAGCCTGCGCCGAGCAGTACTTC

v_call: TRBV19
d_call: NA
clone_size: NA
j_call: TRBJ2-1
cdr3_aa: CASTTNSHTLNEQFF
cdr3_nt: TGTGCCAGTACTACCAATTCCCACACACTCAATGAGCAGTTCTTC

v_call: TRBV6-5
d_call: NA
clone_size: NA
j_call: TRBJ1-1
cdr3_aa: CASTQARGAGTEAFF
cdr3_nt: TGTGCCAGCACACAGGCCAGGGGCGCGGGGACTGAAGCTTTCTTT

v_call: TRBV10-2
d_call: NA
clone_size: once
j_call: TRBJ2-7
cdr3_aa: CASKIGREQYF
cdr3_nt: TGCGCCAGCAAGATCGGGAGAGAGCAGTACTTC

v_call: TRBV14
d_call: TRBD1
clone_size: NA
j_call: TRBJ1-6
cdr3_aa: CASSRRDRGNSPLHF
cdr3_nt: TGTGCCAGCAGCCGACGGGACAGGGGTAATTCACCCCTCCACTTT

v_call: TRBV7-9
d_call: NA
clone_size: NA
j_call: TRBJ1-2
cdr3_aa: CASSLVGYGYTF
cdr3_nt: TGTGCCAGCAGCTTAGTAGGCTATGGCTACACCTTC

v_call: TRBV5-5
d_call: TRBD1
clone_size: NA
j_call: TRBJ1-1
cdr3_aa: CASSTQTGAESFSTEAFF
cdr3_nt: TGTGCCAGCAGCACCCAGACAGGGGCAGAGAGTTTTTCCACTGAAGCTTTCTTT

v_call: TRBV11-2
d_call: NA
clone_size: NA
j_call: TRBJ2-7
cdr3_aa: CASSRRQDSYEQYF
cdr3_nt: TGTGCCAGCAGCCGGAGACAGGACTCCTACGAGCAGTACTTC

v_call: TRBV12-2
d_call: NA
clone_size: NA
j_call: TRBJ1-5
cdr3_aa: CASRPGQGDHSNQPQHF
cdr3_nt: TGTGCAAGTCGCCCCGGACAGGGAGACCATAGCAATCAGCCCCAGCATTTT

v_call: TRBV19
d_call: TRBD1
clone_size: NA
j_call: TRBJ1-6
cdr3_aa: CASSLDRESSPLHF
cdr3_nt: TGTGCCAGTAGTCTTGACAGGGAAAGTTCACCCCTCCACTTT

v_call: TRBV5-1
d_call: NA
clone_size: NA
j_call: TRBJ2-3
cdr3_aa: CASSTHGLSTDTQYF
cdr3_nt: TGCGCCAGCAGCACCCATGGACTCAGCACAGATACGCAGTATTTT

v_call: TRBV3-1/TRBV3-2
d_call: NA
clone_size: NA
j_call: TRBJ1-6
cdr3_aa: CASSHSQGRNSPLHF
cdr3_nt: TGTGCCAGCAGCCATAGTCAGGGGCGGAATTCACCCCTCCACTTT

v_call: TRBV9
d_call: NA
clone_size: NA
j_call: TRBJ2-3
cdr3_aa: CASSPGASLTDTQYF
cdr3_nt: TGTGCCAGCAGCCCAGGGGCCTCACTTACAGATACGCAGTATTTT

v_call: TRBV19
d_call: NA
clone_size: NA
j_call: TRBJ1-4
cdr3_aa: CASRITGNAAEKLFF
cdr3_nt: TGTGCCAGTAGGATTACAGGGAATGCTGCTGAAAAACTGTTTTTT

v_call: TRBV6-5
d_call: NA
clone_size: NA
j_call: TRBJ1-3
cdr3_aa: CASSLDRVNGNTIYF
cdr3_nt: TGTGCCAGCAGCCTGGACAGAGTCAACGGAAACACCATATATTTT